The 10 T cell receptor beta chains below were found in one sample sequenced in a study of shared T cell receptors in the human thymus. Libraries were prepared by immunoSEQ multiplex PCR; TCRdb keeps only in-frame clonotypes and omits some of them. The table lists hundreds of thousands of clones, more than 75% of them singletons. The sample was also linked to a second study, of human thymus T cells.

Sequencing was done on a sample of thymocytes. The receptors were sampled from a boy under two years old with a congenital heart defect.

The V gene is TRBV4-2, the J gene TRBJ2-7, with D tentatively TRBD1 (6 bases). CDR1 is LGHNA and CDR2 is YNFKEQ in the germline V gene. Trimming took 3 bases from V and 2 from J, leaving 11 bases between them. The CDR3 covers 14 residues. This CDR3 is CASSHSGQPYEQYF. In nucleotides, the CDR3 is TGTGCCAGCAGCCATTCCGGACAGCCCTACGAGCAGTACTTC.

This clone was picked up a small number of times. The chain couples TRBV25-1 to TRBJ1-3; D is uncertain. Germline CDR1 reads MGHDK; CDR2 reads SYGVNS. The CDR3 consists of 13 residues. V lost 4 bases and J lost 2, with 6 bases in between. For the CDR3, the DNA is TGTGCCAGCAGTGGGAGAGCTGGAAACACCATATATTTT. Translation: CASSGRAGNTIYF.

This clone turned up a few times. The chain employs TRBV6-5 and TRBJ1-1, with TRBD1 matching over 8 bases. The CDR3 is made up of 15 amino acids. V lost 2 bases to trimming and J lost 10 bases; unmatched junction nucleotides: 12. CDR1 and CDR2 (germline): MNHEY, SVGAGI. The DNA for the CDR3 is TGTGCCAGCAGTTACCGTTCGGAGGACAGGGTCTTAGCTTTCTTT. This encodes CASSYRSEDRVLAFF.

CDR3 sequence (DNA): TGTGCCAGCAGCCAAGTCTGTTCGTCCGGGGGGGGCACAGATACGCAGTATTTT. Protein product: CASSQVCSSGGGTDTQYF. The V gene is TRBV4-2, the J gene TRBJ2-3; 8 bases are a match to TRBD2. V shed 1 base, J shed 1 base, and the junction held 10 bases outside the gene matches. Germline assignment: CDR1 LGHNA and CDR2 YNFKEQ. This CDR3 is built from 18 residues.

This chain connects TRBV6-5 to TRBJ1-2; D is unresolved. There are 13 residues in the CDR3. V was trimmed by 6 bases and J by 4 bases, leaving 12 bases between them. Germline lookup yields CDR1 MNHEY and CDR2 SVGAGI. CDR3 coding DNA: TGTGCCAGCAGCCAGTACGTCCTCTATGGCTACACCTTC. This translates into CASSQYVLYGYTF.

The table lists this clone with a few counts. The CDR3 reads CSAWEYTEAFF. CDR3 nucleotide sequence: TGCAGTGCCTGGGAGTACACTGAAGCTTTCTTT. The J gene is TRBJ1-1, the V gene TRBV20-1, with D hard to call. This CDR3 region has 11 residues. Trimming shortened V by 6 bases and J by 3 bases, and 8 bases separated the two germline ends. CDR1 and CDR2 from the germline V gene are DFQATT and SNEGSKA (reference sequence).

The CDR3 nucleotides are TGTGCCATCAGTGGGAATAAGGGACAGGGTTATGGCTACACCTTC. Translating it yields CAISGNKGQGYGYTF. The V gene is TRBV10-3, the J gene TRBJ1-2; 9 nucleotides line up with TRBD1. V shed 4 bases and J 5 bases; nucleotides not matched to a gene: 8. Germline V CDR1 and CDR2: ENHRY, SYGVKD. The length of the CDR3 is 15 residues.

The gene calls are TRBV7-9 and TRBJ2-6, with D perhaps TRBD1 (5 bases). V was trimmed by 1 base and J by 0 bases, leaving 13 bases between them. The germline V gene encodes CDR1 SEHNR and CDR2 FQNEAQ (reference sequence). This CDR3 region has 18 residues. The CDR3 protein is CASSLEAGFGSGANVLTF. CDR3 bases: TGTGCCAGCAGCTTAGAAGCAGGGTTCGGCTCTGGGGCCAACGTCCTGACTTTC.

This clone has a handful of counts. The CDR3 DNA reads as TGTGCCAGTAGTATAGGGGACAGGACGTACGAGCAGTACTTC. This codes for CASSIGDRTYEQYF. The chain couples TRBV19 to TRBJ2-7; TRBD1 matches 8 bases. The V gene's germline CDR1 is LNHDA and CDR2 SQIVND (reference sequence). Unmatched junction bases numbered 3, after V lost 1 base and J lost 4 bases. This CDR3 contains 14 residues.

V is TRBV15 and J is TRBJ2-7, with D perhaps TRBD1 (6 bases). The germline V and J ends were trimmed by 0 bases and 3 bases, with 6 bases remaining between them. The CDR3 is made up of 13 amino acids. Germline CDR1 LNHNV, CDR2 YYDKDF (reference sequence). Here the CDR3 DNA reads TGTGCCACCAGCAGAGAAGGGGGCTACGAGCAGTACTTC. Its translation is CATSREGGYEQYF. The full variable domain, with the rest looked up from reference TRBV15 and TRBJ2-7, is DAMVIQNPRYQVTQFGKPVTLSCSQTLNHNVMYWYQQKSSQAPKLLFHYYDKDFNNEADTPDNFQSRRPNTSFCFLDIRSPGLGDTAMYLCATSREGGYEQYFGPGTRLTVT.